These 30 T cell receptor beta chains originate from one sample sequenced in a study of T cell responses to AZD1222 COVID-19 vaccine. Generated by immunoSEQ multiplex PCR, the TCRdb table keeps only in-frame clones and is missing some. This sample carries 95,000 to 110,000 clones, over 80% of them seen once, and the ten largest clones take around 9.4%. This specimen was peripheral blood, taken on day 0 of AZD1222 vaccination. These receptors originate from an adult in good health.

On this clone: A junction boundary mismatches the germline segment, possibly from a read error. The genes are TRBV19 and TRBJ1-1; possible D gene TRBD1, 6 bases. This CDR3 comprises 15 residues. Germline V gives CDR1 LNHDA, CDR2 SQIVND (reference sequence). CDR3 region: CASSIVGGGNAEAFF. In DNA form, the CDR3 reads TGTGCCAGTAGTATAGTCGGGGGCGGGAACGCTGAAGCTTTCTTT.

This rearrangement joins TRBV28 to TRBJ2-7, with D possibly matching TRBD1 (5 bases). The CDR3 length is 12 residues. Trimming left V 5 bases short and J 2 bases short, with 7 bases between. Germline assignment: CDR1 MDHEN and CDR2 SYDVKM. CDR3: CASSDSPYEQYF. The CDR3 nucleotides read TGTGCCAGCAGTGACAGCCCCTACGAGCAGTACTTC.

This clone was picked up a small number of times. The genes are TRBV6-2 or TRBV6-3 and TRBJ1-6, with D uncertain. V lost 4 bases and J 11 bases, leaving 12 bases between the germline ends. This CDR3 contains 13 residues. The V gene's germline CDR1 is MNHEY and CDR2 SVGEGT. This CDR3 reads CASSSTESAPLHF. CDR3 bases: TGTGCCAGCAGTTCGACCGAATCTGCACCCCTCCACTTT.

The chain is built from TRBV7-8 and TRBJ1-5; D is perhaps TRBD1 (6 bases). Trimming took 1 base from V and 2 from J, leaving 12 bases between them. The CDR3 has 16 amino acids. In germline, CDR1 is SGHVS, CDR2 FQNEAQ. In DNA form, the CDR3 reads TGTGCCAGCAGCTTAGGCAGGGGCGGGCGCAATCAGCCCCAGCATTTT. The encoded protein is CASSLGRGGRNQPQHF.

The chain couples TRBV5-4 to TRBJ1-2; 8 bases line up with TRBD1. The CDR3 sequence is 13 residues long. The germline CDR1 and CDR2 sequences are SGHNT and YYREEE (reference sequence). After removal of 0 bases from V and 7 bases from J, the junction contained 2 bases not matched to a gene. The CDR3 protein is CASSLDRGFGYTF. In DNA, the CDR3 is TGTGCCAGCAGCTTGGACAGGGGGTTTGGCTACACCTTC.

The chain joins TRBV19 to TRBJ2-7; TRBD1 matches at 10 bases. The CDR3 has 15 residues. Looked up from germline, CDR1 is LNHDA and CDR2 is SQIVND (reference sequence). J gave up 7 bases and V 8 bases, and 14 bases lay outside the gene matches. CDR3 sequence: CASGITGTGAGEQYF. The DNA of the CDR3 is TGTGCCAGTGGGATCACCGGGACAGGGGCAGGTGAGCAGTACTTC.

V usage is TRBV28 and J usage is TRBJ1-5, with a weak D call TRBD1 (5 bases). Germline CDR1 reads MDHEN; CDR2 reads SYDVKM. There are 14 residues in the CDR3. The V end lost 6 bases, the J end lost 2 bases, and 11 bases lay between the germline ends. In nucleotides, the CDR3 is TGTGCCAGCAGGCGAGGGGCGGGCAATCAGCCCCAGCATTTT. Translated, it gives CASRRGAGNQPQHF.

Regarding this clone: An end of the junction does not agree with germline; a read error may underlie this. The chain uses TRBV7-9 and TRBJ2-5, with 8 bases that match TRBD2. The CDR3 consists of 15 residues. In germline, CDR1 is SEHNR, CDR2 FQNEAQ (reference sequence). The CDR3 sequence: CASTRQTSEYSPTHF. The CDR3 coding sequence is TGTGCCAGCACCCGGCAGACTAGCGAGTATTCGCCGACACACTTC.

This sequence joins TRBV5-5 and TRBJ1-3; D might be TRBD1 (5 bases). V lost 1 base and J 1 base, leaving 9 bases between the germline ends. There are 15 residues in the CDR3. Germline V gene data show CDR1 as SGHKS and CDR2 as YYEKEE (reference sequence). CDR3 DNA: TGTGCCAGCAGCTTGATTGGGGCATCTGGAAACACCATATATTTT. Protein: CASSLIGASGNTIYF.

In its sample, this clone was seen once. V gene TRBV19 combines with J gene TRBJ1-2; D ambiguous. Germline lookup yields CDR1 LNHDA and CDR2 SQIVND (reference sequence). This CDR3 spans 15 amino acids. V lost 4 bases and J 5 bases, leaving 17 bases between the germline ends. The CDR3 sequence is CASSNSQRLQYGYTF. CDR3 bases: TGTGCCAGTAGTAACAGCCAGAGGCTCCAATATGGCTACACCTTC.

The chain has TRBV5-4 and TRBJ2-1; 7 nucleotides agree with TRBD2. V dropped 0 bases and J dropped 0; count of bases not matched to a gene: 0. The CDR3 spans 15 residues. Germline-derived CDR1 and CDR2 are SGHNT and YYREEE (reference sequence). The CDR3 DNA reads TGTGCCAGCAGCTTGGGGGGGGGCTCCTACAATGAGCAGTTCTTC. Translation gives CASSLGGGSYNEQFF.

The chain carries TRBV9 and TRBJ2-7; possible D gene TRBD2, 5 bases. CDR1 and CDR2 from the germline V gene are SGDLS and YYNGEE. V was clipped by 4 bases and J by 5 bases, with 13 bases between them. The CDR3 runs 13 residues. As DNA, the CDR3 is TGTGCCAGCAGCCCCCCTAGCAGTCACGAGCAGTACTTC. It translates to CASSPPSSHEQYF.

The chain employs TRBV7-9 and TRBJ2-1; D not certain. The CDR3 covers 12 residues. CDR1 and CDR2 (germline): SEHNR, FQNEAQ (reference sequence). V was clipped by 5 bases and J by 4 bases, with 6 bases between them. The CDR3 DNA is TGTGCCAGCAGCCTCGGTTACAATGAGCAGTTCTTC. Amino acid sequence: CASSLGYNEQFF.

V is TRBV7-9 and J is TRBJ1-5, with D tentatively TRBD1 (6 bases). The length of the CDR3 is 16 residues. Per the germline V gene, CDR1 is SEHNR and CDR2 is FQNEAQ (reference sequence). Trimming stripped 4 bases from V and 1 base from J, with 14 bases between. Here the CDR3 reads CASSSIRGRSNQPQHF. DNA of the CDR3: TGTGCCAGCAGCTCAATCAGGGGAAGGAGCAATCAGCCCCAGCATTTT.

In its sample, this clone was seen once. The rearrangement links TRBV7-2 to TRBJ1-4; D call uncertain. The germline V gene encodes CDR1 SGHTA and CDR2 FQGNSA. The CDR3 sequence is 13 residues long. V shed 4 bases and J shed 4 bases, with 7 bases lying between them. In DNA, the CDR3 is TGTGCCAGCAGCTACCGGATTAATGAAAAACTGTTTTTT. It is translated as CASSYRINEKLFF. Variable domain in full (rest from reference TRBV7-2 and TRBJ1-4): GAGVSQSPSNKVTEKGKDVELRCDPISGHTALYWYRQSLGQGLEFLIYFQGNSAPDKSGLPSDRFSAERTGGSVSTLTIQRTQQEDSAVYLCASSYRINEKLFFGSGTQLSVL.

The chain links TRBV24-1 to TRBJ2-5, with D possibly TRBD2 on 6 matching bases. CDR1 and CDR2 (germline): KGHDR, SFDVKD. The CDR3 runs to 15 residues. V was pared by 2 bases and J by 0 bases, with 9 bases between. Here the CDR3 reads CATSDSAGYQETQYF. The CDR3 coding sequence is TGTGCCACCAGTGATTCGGCGGGGTACCAAGAGACCCAGTACTTC.

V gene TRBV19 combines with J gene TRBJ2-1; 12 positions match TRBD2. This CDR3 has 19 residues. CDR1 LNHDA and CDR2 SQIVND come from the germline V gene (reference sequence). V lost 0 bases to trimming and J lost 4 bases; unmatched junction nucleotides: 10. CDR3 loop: CASSIDKSLAGGRYNEQFF. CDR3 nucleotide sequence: TGTGCCAGTAGTATAGATAAATCTCTAGCGGGGGGGCGGTACAATGAGCAGTTCTTC.

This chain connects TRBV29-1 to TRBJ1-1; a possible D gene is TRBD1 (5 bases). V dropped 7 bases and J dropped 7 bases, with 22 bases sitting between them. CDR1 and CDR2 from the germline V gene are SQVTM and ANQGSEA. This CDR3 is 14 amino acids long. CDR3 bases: TGCAGCGCTAGAGGCGCAGGGCGGAAAATTGAAGCTTTCTTT. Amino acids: CSARGAGRKIEAFF.

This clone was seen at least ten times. DNA for the CDR3: TGTGCCAGCAGTGATGTGAGCGGCTACACCTTC. Its protein is CASSDVSGYTF. The chain recombines TRBV25-1 with TRBJ1-2; no clear D. This CDR3 has 11 residues. Trimming took 3 bases from V and 8 from J, leaving 7 bases between them. Germline V lookup: CDR1 MGHDK, CDR2 SYGVNS.

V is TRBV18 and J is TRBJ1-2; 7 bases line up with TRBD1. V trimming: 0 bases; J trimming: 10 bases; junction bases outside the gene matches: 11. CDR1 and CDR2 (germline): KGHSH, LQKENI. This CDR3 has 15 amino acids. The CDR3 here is CASSPPGQLALSYTF. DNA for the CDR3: TGTGCCAGCTCACCACCGGGACAGCTAGCACTCTCCTACACCTTC.

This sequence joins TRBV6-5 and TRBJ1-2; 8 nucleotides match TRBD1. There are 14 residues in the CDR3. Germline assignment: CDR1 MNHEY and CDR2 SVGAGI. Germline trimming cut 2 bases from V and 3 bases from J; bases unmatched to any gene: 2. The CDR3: CASSYTGQDYGYTF. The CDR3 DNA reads TGTGCCAGCAGTTACACGGGACAGGACTATGGCTACACCTTC.

This chain's CDR3 is CASSRRGNEQFF. The CDR3 DNA follows: TGTGCCAGCAGTCGGAGGGGCAATGAGCAGTTCTTC. This sequence joins TRBV27 and TRBJ2-1, with a tentative D call TRBD2 (6 bases). The CDR3 sequence is 12 residues long. Trimming stripped 5 bases from V and 6 bases from J, with 8 bases between. Germline CDR1 and CDR2: MNHEY and SMNVEV (reference sequence).

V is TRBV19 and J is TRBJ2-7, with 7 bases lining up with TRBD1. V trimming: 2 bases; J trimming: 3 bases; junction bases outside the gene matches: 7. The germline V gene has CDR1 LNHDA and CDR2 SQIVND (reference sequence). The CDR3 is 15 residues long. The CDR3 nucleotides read TGTGCCAGTAGTATAAAAGGGGGCAAGAGCTACGAGCAGTACTTC. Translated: CASSIKGGKSYEQYF.

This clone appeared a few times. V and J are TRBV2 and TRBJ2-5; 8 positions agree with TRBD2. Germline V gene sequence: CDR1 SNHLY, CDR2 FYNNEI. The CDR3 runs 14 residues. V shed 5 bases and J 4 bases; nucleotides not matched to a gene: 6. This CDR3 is CASSQSGSSETQYF. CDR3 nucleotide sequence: TGTGCCAGCAGTCAAAGCGGGAGTTCAGAGACCCAGTACTTC. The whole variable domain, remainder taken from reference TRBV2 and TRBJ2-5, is EPEVTQTPSHQVTQMGQEVILRCVPISNHLYFYWYRQILGQKVEFLVSFYNNEISEKSEIFDDQFSVERPDGSNFTLKIRSTKLEDSAMYFCASSQSGSSETQYFGPGTRLLVL.

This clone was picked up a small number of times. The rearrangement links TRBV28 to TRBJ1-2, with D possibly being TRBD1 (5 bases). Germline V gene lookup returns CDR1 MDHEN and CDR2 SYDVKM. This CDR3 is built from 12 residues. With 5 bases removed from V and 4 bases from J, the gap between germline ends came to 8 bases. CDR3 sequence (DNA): TGTGCCAGCAGTAGAGACAGCTATGGCTACACCTTC. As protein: CASSRDSYGYTF.

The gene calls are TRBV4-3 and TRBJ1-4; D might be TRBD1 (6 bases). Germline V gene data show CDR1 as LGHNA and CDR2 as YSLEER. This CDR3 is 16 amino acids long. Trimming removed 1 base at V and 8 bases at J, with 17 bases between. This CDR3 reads CASSQGGGAGDEKLFF. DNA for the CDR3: TGCGCCAGCAGCCAAGGGGGTGGGGCAGGGGACGAAAAACTGTTTTTT.

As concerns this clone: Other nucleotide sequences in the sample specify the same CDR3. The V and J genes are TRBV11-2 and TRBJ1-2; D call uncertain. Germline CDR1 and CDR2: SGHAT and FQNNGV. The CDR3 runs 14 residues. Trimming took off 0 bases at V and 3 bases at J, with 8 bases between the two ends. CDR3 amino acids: CASSLEWQDYGYTF. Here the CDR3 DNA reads TGTGCCAGCAGCTTAGAATGGCAAGACTATGGCTACACCTTC. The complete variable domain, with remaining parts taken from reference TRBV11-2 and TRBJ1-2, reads EAGVAQSPRYKIIEKRQSVAFWCNPISGHATLYWYQQILGQGPKLLIQFQNNGVVDDSQLPKDRFSAERLKGVDSTLKIQPAKLEDSAVYLCASSLEWQDYGYTFGSGTRLTVV.

The CDR3 spells CASSETGGNQPQHF. The CDR3 bases are TGCGCCAGCAGTGAAACAGGGGGAAATCAGCCCCAGCATTTT. The genes are TRBV10-2 and TRBJ1-5, with TRBD1 matching over 8 bases. V lost 3 bases to trimming and J lost 4 bases; unmatched junction nucleotides: 2. This CDR3 spans 14 amino acids. The germline gives CDR1 WSHSY, CDR2 SAAADI.

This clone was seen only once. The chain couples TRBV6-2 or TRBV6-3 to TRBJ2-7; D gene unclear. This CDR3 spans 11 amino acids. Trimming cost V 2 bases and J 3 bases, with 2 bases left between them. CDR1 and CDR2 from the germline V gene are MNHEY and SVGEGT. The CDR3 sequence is CASSYLYEQYF. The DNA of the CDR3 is TGTGCCAGCAGTTACCTCTACGAGCAGTACTTC.

This CDR3 reads CASGPGLAYEQYF. CDR3 bases: TGTGCCAGCGGCCCCGGACTGGCCTACGAGCAGTACTTC. The V and J genes are TRBV6-5 and TRBJ2-7, with TRBD2 as a possible D gene (5 bases). V gave up 8 bases and J gave up 2 bases, with 13 bases separating them. Germline CDR1 MNHEY, CDR2 SVGAGI. The length of the CDR3 is 13 residues.